This T cell receptor beta chain appears in the sequencing data of a study of T cell responses to AZD1222 COVID-19 vaccine. About the study: Second doses at about 4 or about 12 weeks were pooled.

The method was immunoSEQ multiplex PCR; TCRdb's version includes in-frame clones alone and lacks a portion of them. Of about 96,000 clones in the sample, approximately 87% were seen once. This TCR was sampled from an adult in good health. The sample was peripheral blood, taken on day 0 of AZD1222 vaccination.

CDR3 sequence: CASSLAASADEQYF. The CDR3 DNA follows: TGTGCCAGCAGCTTAGCGGCTAGCGCGGACGAGCAGTACTTC. The V gene is TRBV7-2, the J gene TRBJ2-7; a possible D gene is TRBD2 (6 bases). Germline V lookup: CDR1 SGHTA, CDR2 FQGNSA. V lost 0 bases to trimming and J lost 5 bases, with 11 bases between them. This CDR3 comprises 14 residues.